The 2 T cell receptor beta chains listed next were all sequenced from one sample in a study of OX40 agonist ivuxolimab in advanced cancers. Generated by immunoSEQ multiplex PCR, the TCRdb table keeps only in-frame clones and is missing some. Of about 61,000 clones in the sample, less than 90% were seen once. The starting material was CD4+ or CD8+ T cells sorted from blood, obtained in a trial of the OX40 agonist ivuxolimab. These receptors were collected from an adult with an advanced solid tumor such as melanoma, head and neck, liver or kidney cancer.

The table lists this clone with a count of one. The chain uses TRBV30 and TRBJ1-6; TRBD1 agrees at 11 bases. V lost 3 bases, J lost 9 bases, and 13 bases stayed unmatched. The CDR3 is made up of 17 amino acids. Germline CDR1 and CDR2: GTSNPN and SVGIG (reference sequence). Here the CDR3 reads CAWRPQAGQGDGSPLHF. The CDR3 bases are TGTGCCTGGAGACCCCAGGCGGGACAGGGGGATGGTTCACCCCTCCACTTT.

A few counts support this clone. The chain recombines TRBV28 with TRBJ1-3; D call uncertain. Germline V CDR1 and CDR2: MDHEN, SYDVKM. The CDR3 length is 12 residues. The germline V and J ends were trimmed by 7 bases and 4 bases, with 8 bases remaining between them. CDR3 protein: CASKYAGNTIYF. CDR3 nucleotides: TGTGCCAGCAAATACGCGGGAAACACCATATATTTT.